This record looks at one TCR beta chain sequence and its context. This specimen comes from a study of T cell changes during pregnancy in multiple sclerosis. CDR1 and CDR2 from the germline V gene are SGHTA and FQGNSA. The CDR3 extends over 16 amino acids. V shed 5 bases, J shed 0 bases, and the junction held 7 bases outside the gene matches. Clones were sequenced by immunoSEQ multiplex PCR, and TCRdb holds only the in-frame ones, with some missing. The sample comprises over 65,000 clones, about nine tenths of which are singletons, and 2.5% rests with the top ten. The material sequenced was peripheral blood, taken in the first trimester of pregnancy. The chain joins TRBV7-2 to TRBJ1-3; TRBD1 aligns across 7 bases. The receptor's source is a female donor with multiple sclerosis, enrolled in a pregnancy study. The CDR3 DNA reads TGTGCCAGCAGCGCGAACAGGGGTGGCTCTGGAAACACCATATATTTT. Its protein product is CASSANRGGSGNTIYF.